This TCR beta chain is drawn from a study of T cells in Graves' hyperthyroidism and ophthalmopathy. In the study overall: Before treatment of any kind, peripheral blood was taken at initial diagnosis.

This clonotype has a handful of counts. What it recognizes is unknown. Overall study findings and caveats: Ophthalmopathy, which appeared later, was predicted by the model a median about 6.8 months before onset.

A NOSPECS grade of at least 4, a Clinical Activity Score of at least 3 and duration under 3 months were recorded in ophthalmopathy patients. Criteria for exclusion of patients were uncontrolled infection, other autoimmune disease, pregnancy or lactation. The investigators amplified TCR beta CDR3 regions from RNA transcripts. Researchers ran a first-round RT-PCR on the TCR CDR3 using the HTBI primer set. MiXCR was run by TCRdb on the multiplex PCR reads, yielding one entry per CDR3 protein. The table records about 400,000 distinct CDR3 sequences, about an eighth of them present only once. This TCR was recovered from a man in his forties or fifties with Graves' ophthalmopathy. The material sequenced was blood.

Here the CDR3 reads CASREQGARNQPQHF. The CDR3 DNA sequence: TGTGCCAGTCGGGAACAGGGGGCTCGCAATCAGCCCCAGCATTTT. This sequence joins TRBV19 and TRBJ1-5; TRBD1 agrees at 9 bases. The germline V gene has CDR1 LNHDA and CDR2 SQIVND (reference sequence). CDR3 length: 15 residues. The junction had 7 bases not matched to a gene; V was cut back by 8 bases and J by 2 bases. The whole variable domain, filled in from reference TRBV19 and TRBJ1-5, reads DGGITQSPKYLFRKEGQNVTLSCEQNLNHDAMYWYRQDPGQGLRLIYYSQIVNDFQKGDIAEGYSVSREKKESFPLTVTSAQKNPTAFYLCASREQGARNQPQHFGDGTRLSIL.